What follows is one T cell receptor beta chain and its context. What this receptor recognizes is not known. It has no much larger one-base neighbor in the sample; base qualities were not kept. The immunoSEQ Assay, a bias-controlled multiplex PCR, was used to amplify TCRbeta CDR3 regions from genomic DNA. Per the original workflow: Within the assay, amplification of reference gene primers was used to estimate how many nucleated cells each sample contained. Sequence reads were collapsed and filtered to measure the absolute abundance of every unique TCRbeta CDR3 rearrangement. Productive Simpson clonality was computed per sample as the square root of Simpson's diversity index over productive rearrangements. TCRdb provides this immuneACCESS table in a form limited to in-frame rearrangements. Some clones are lacking; in checked studies, under half of them reflect an unresolved V gene, and why the rest are absent is not known. The V and J calls and clone size are taken from that table; D and trimming were inferred from the DNA. In all, the sample holds 70,000 or so clones, and about four fifths of those were seen once. The top ten constitute about 15% of the sample.

The record originates from a study of blood T cell repertoires in COVID-19 (TCRdb year 2020). With regard to the full study: Samples from collaborators originated in the United States, Italy and Spain and spanned both the acute and convalescent phases of COVID-19. The material from the prospective study consisted of cDNA or gDNA derived from T cells, B-cell-depleted T cells, or PBMCs. The dataset comprised deeply sampled blood TCRbeta repertoires from subjects exposed to, actively infected with, or recovered from COVID-19. The sample metadata nearly always contained a de-identified subject ID, COVID-19 status, age in years and sex. Samples came from the ongoing ImmuneRACE study (first 160 participants) plus 1,254 subjects from 6 global collaborators. The repertoires were released in a freely available public database meant as a resource for research on the immune response to SARS-CoV-2. Where available, HLA class I and class II types were obtained from metadata supplied by the sample provider rather than from assay-based typing.

The V end loses 5 bases and the J end loses 2 bases, and a stretch of 13 bases separates them. Measured from the cysteine to the phenylalanine, the CDR3 is 15 residues long. Of the read, only the CDR3 DNA is kept; its 45 bases are in frame from base 1. According to the germline V gene, CDR1 reads SGHAT and CDR2 reads FQNNGV. In Seattle, one collaborating source enrolled patients while the infection was active and tracked those patients longitudinally over the course of disease. Whole blood was collected in K2EDTA tubes by collaborating institutions according to the institutions' own protocols. For TCRbeta analysis, collaborator samples were shipped as frozen whole blood, as isolated PBMCs, or as DNA extracted from either sample type. The full study reports these points: The amount of clinical and demographic metadata varied by source and participant and was provided uncurated.

The V and J genes are TRBV11-2 and TRBJ1-3; 5 matching bases give a weak D call of TRBD1. The source material was peripheral blood. The receptor was isolated from a man aged 60-69 years with COVID-19, enrolled during active disease. The base sequence is TGTGCCAGCAGCCCCCAGGCGGGGCCTGGAAACACCATATATTTT. Its coded protein is CASSPQAGPGNTIYF.